These 17 T cell receptor beta chains originate from one sample sequenced in a study of beta chain features in type 1 diabetes (dated by TCRdb to 2016 to 2018). The library was produced with the immunoSEQ multiplex PCR assay. The entire amount of isolated RNA was reverse transcribed using the High Capacity cDNA Reverse Transcription Kit, so the sequenced TCRB transcripts were expressed ones. TCRdb limited this immuneACCESS table to in-frame rearrangements with V and J called. A share of clones is missing; checked studies link under half to unresolved V genes, and the rest is unexplained. For this sample there are 130,000 to 150,000 clones; 6.9% appear just once. Of the sample, around 1.5% is held by the ten largest clones. The specimen sequenced was central memory CD4+ T cells from blood. The receptors were gathered from a woman younger than 45 in good health.

J is TRBJ2-7 and V is TRBV15; the D gene is possibly TRBD1 (6 bases). Germline V gives CDR1 LNHNV, CDR2 YYDKDF (reference sequence). The CDR3 consists of 15 residues. The ends were cut back, 1 base at V and 6 bases at J, with 16 bases in the middle. The CDR3 sequence: CATSRVGGVGAEQYF. For the CDR3, the DNA is TGTGCCACCAGCAGAGTTGGGGGAGTGGGGGCCGAGCAGTACTTC.

This clone was detected a few times. DNA for the CDR3: TGTGCCAGCAGATCCGGGACAGGGATCGAGCAGTACTTC. It yields the protein CASRSGTGIEQYF. The rearrangement joins TRBV6-5 to TRBJ2-7, with TRBD1 identical over 9 bases. Per the germline V gene, CDR1 is MNHEY and CDR2 is SVGAGI. This CDR3 region has 13 residues. The trim removed 6 bases at V and 6 bases at J, leaving 6 bases unmatched.

This clone was counted between two and nine times. V gene TRBV7-2 combines with J gene TRBJ1-4, with D possibly being TRBD1 (6 bases). Looked up from germline, CDR1 is SGHTA and CDR2 is FQGNSA. Trimming took off 5 bases at V and 8 bases at J, with 12 bases between the two ends. This CDR3 has 13 amino acids. CDR3 bases: TGTGCCAGCAGCGCGGGGGGCGGCGAAAAACTGTTTTTT. This encodes CASSAGGGEKLFF.

V and J are TRBV6-6 and TRBJ2-7; D is ambiguous. The CDR3 contains 15 residues. Deletions cut 5 bases from V and 4 bases from J, with 18 bases between. In germline, CDR1 is MNHNY, CDR2 SVGAGI (reference sequence). CDR3 DNA: TGTGCCAGCAGTCAAATCCCCGAAAGGAGTTACGAGCAGTACTTC. Translation: CASSQIPERSYEQYF.

This clone was seen a few times. The chain couples TRBV7-2 to TRBJ1-3, with a possible D match to TRBD1 (5 bases). The germline V gene has CDR1 SGHTA and CDR2 FQGNSA. CDR3 length equals 14 residues. Trimming pared 5 bases from V and 8 bases from J, leaving 16 bases between. The CDR3 bases are TGTGCCAGCAGCGCCGTACAGGTTTTAGACACCATATATTTT. Its translation is CASSAVQVLDTIYF.

This clone was observed a handful of times. The V gene is TRBV6-5, the J gene TRBJ2-7, with D perhaps matching TRBD1 (6 bases). Germline V gene data show CDR1 as MNHEY and CDR2 as SVGAGI. The CDR3 runs to 15 residues. The V end was cut by 0 bases, the J end by 2 bases, with 11 bases between. CDR3 nucleotide sequence: TGTGCCAGCAGTTACTCGACGCAGGGGCCCTACGAGCAGTACTTC. It translates to CASSYSTQGPYEQYF.

This clone was detected only a few times. The chain joins TRBV29-1 to TRBJ1-2; 10 nucleotides align to TRBD1. The CDR3 covers 13 residues. Trimming cost V 2 bases and J 8 bases; bases outside gene matches: 5. Germline lookup yields CDR1 SQVTM and CDR2 ANQGSEA. The DNA for the CDR3 is TGCAGCGTTGAAAGACAGGGGGCGCGGGGCTACACCTTC. Protein product: CSVERQGARGYTF.

The genes are TRBV18 and TRBJ2-7; D perhaps matches TRBD2 (6 bases). Germline V CDR1 and CDR2: KGHSH, LQKENI. Trimming left V 2 bases short and J 7 bases short, with 15 bases between. The CDR3 length is 14 residues. CDR3 sequence (DNA): TGTGCCAGCTCACCAGGCCCCCTTCGGGGGGAGCAGTACTTC. Amino acid sequence: CASSPGPLRGEQYF.

This chain joins TRBV11-2 and TRBJ2-1; D not resolved. Germline CDR1 SGHAT, CDR2 FQNNGV. V was shortened by 5 bases and J by 10 bases, with 15 bases between the two germline ends. The CDR3 sequence is 13 residues long. The CDR3 reads CASSPTLDWEQFF. The CDR3 nucleotides are TGTGCCAGCAGCCCGACTCTGGATTGGGAGCAGTTCTTC.

This clone turned up a few times. This chain uses TRBV21-1 with TRBJ2-3; the D segment call TRBD2 is taken from the table without a DNA check. TRBV21-1 is a known pseudogene. The CDR3 is made up of 22 amino acids. CDR3 residues: CASTKGTARLHLAGVSTDTQYF. Written as DNA, the CDR3 is TGTGCCAGCACCAAAGGAACAGCCCGATTGCACCTAGCGGGGGTCAGCACAGATACGCAGTATTTT.

On this clone: Different DNA sequences within this sample yield the same CDR3. The chain joins TRBV14 to TRBJ2-7; a possible D gene is TRBD1 (5 bases). This CDR3 is built from 14 residues. V lost 3 bases, J lost 3 bases, and 12 bases lay in between. Germline CDR1 reads SGHDN; CDR2 reads FVKESK. CDR3 DNA sequence: TGTGCCAGCAGCCAGCAGGGCTCAATCTACGAGCAGTACTTC. Translated: CASSQQGSIYEQYF.

This clone occurred a few times. The chain carries TRBV7-3 and TRBJ2-1, with 10 bases lining up with TRBD2. Germline lookup yields CDR1 SGHTA and CDR2 FQGTGA. The CDR3 has 15 amino acids. The V and J ends lost 4 bases and 9 bases, in that order; junction bases with no gene match: 9. CDR3 amino acids: CASSSLAGSLGEQFF. CDR3 bases: TGTGCCAGCAGCTCACTAGCGGGATCTCTCGGTGAGCAGTTCTTC.

At least ten counts were recorded for this clone. J is TRBJ2-5 and V is TRBV4-3; D may be TRBD2 (6 bases). The CDR3 has 16 amino acids. Trimming left V 3 bases short and J 2 bases short, with 16 bases between. CDR1 is LGHNA and CDR2 is YSLEER in the germline V gene. The CDR3 region has the DNA TGCGCCAGCAGCCAGGATGCCCGGCGGGGTCAAGAGACCCAGTACTTC. Translated, it gives CASSQDARRGQETQYF.

The table lists this clone with many counts. The V gene is TRBV7-2, the J gene TRBJ2-1; D might be TRBD1 (5 bases). The CDR3 length is 12 residues. Germline V gene lookup returns CDR1 SGHTA and CDR2 FQGNSA. V shed 5 bases and J shed 12 bases, with 14 bases lying between them. The CDR3 DNA reads as TGTGCCAGCAGCGCGTCTCAGGGTACGCAGTTCTTC. Its translation: CASSASQGTQFF.

The rearrangement joins TRBV11-2 to TRBJ2-5; TRBD2 is a possible D gene (5 bases). Trimming stripped 6 bases from V and 5 bases from J, with 16 bases between. The CDR3 runs to 14 residues. Germline CDR1 is SGHAT and CDR2 is FQNNGV. This CDR3 reads CASSIGGSIETQYF. CDR3 DNA sequence: TGTGCCAGCAGTATAGGAGGTTCAATTGAGACCCAGTACTTC.

This clone showed up just a few times. The chain links TRBV5-6 to TRBJ1-1; D is perhaps TRBD1 (6 bases). The CDR3 runs 15 residues. Trimming shortened V by 5 bases and J by 3 bases, and 17 bases separated the two germline ends. Germline V gene lookup returns CDR1 SGHDT and CDR2 YYEEEE. In DNA form, the CDR3 reads TGTGCCAGCAGGGCGCTTCGGGACAAGGACACTGAAGCTTTCTTT. This encodes CASRALRDKDTEAFF.

The chain has TRBV9 and TRBJ2-7, with TRBD1 as a possible D gene (6 bases). In germline, CDR1 is SGDLS, CDR2 YYNGEE. Deletions cut 3 bases from V and 6 bases from J, with 16 bases between. The CDR3 is 14 amino acids. Here the CDR3 DNA reads TGTGCCAGCAGCGAAAACGGGGACAAGGGCGAGCAGTACTTC. This gives the protein CASSENGDKGEQYF. Using reference TRBV9 and TRBJ2-7 for the parts outside the CDR3, the full variable domain is DSGVTQTPKHLITATGQRVTLRCSPRSGDLSVYWYQQSLDQGLQFLIQYYNGEERAKGNILERFSAQQFPDLHSELNLSSLELGDSALYFCASSENGDKGEQYFGPGTRLTVT.